This entry is about one TCR beta chain. The antigen is unknown. CDR1 and CDR2 from the germline V gene are MNHEY and SVGAGI. CDR3 length: 16 amino acids. Trimming removed 2 bases at V and 2 bases at J, with 13 bases between. Here immunoSEQ multiplex PCR was the method, and the copy in TCRdb shows in-frame clones only, minus some. The top ten clones hold roughly a fifth of a sample with about 84,000 clones, around nine tenths of them seen once. Each patient relapsed following autologous stem cell transplantation, and prior brentuximab vedotin exposure differed. This entry belongs to a study of PD-1 blockade in classical Hodgkin lymphoma. Findings of the study overall: CD8+ TCR diversity did not rise significantly by C4D1, unlike CD4+. The baseline diversity of complete responders showed similarity to that of newly diagnosed patients.

This chain uses TRBV6-5 with TRBJ1-3; possibly TRBD1 for D (6 bases). The specimen was peripheral blood mononuclear cells (PBMCs), collected at baseline. This TCR came from a human donor with classical Hodgkin lymphoma. The chain's CDR3 is CASSYRDKKTGNTIYF. The CDR3 DNA is TGTGCCAGCAGTTACCGGGACAAAAAGACTGGAAACACCATATATTTT.